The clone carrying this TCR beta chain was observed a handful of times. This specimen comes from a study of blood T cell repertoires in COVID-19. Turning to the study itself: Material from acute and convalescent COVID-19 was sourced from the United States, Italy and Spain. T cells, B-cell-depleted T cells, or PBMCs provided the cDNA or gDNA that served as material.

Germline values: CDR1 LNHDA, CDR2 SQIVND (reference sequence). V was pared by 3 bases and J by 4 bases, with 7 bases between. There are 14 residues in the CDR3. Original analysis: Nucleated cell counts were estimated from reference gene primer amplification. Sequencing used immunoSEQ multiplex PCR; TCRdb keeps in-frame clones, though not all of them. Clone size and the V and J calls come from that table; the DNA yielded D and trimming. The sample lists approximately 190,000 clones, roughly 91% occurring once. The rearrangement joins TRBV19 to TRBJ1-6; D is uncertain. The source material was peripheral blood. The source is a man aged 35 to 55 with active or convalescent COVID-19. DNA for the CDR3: TGTGCCAGTAGTATGGGCGCATATAATTCACCCCTCCACTTT. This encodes CASSMGAYNSPLHF.